This entry lists 30 T cell receptor beta chains sequenced from one sample in a study of T cells in Graves' hyperthyroidism and ophthalmopathy. The source material, RNA transcripts, was used to amplify TCR beta CDR3 regions. TCR CDR3 regions were first amplified by RT-PCR with HTBI primers. In TCRdb, the multiplex PCR reads were re-called with MiXCR into one record per CDR3 protein. Of under 650,000 distinct CDR3 sequences detected, 15% to 20% appear once; the ten largest clones hold over 3.5%. The sequenced material came from blood. Source of these receptors: a woman in her 30s with Graves' hyperthyroidism.

This clonotype has ten or more counts. The genes are TRBV27 and TRBJ2-5; 8 nucleotides align to TRBD2. The trim removed 3 bases at V and 7 bases at J, leaving 7 bases unmatched. In germline, CDR1 is MNHEY, CDR2 SMNVEV (reference sequence). This CDR3 comprises 14 residues. CDR3 in DNA: TGTGCCAGCAGTTTCGGGACTAGTCGGGGGACCCAGTACTTC. Its translation is CASSFGTSRGTQYF.

The chain carries TRBV4-1 and TRBJ2-7; D is ambiguous. Trimming took off 2 bases at V and 3 bases at J, with 8 bases between the two ends. The CDR3 covers 13 residues. Germline V CDR1 and CDR2: MGHRA, YSYEKL. The CDR3 DNA reads as TGCGCCAGCAGCCAACTAAGTAACTACGAGCAGTACTTC. Its translation: CASSQLSNYEQYF.

V gene TRBV2 combines with J gene TRBJ1-1; TRBD1 matches 7 bases. The junction had 3 bases not matched to a gene; V was cut back by 2 bases and J by 0 bases. The CDR3 contains 15 residues. The germline CDR1 and CDR2 sequences are SNHLY and FYNNEI. CDR3 in DNA: TGTGCCAGCAGTGAATTTGGGACAGTGAACACTGAAGCTTTCTTT. This gives the protein CASSEFGTVNTEAFF.

The J gene is TRBJ2-1, the V gene TRBV7-9, with TRBD2 matching over 7 bases. Trimming removed 1 base from V and 5 bases from J; junction bases left unmatched: 8. This CDR3 is built from 16 residues. Looked up from germline, CDR1 is SEHNR and CDR2 is FQNEAQ (reference sequence). CDR3 amino acids: CASSLEGRERNNEQFF. CDR3 DNA: TGTGCCAGCAGCTTAGAGGGGCGGGAGAGAAACAATGAGCAGTTCTTC.

In this sample, this clonotype turned up many times. The V call is TRBV3-1, the J call TRBJ1-3; maybe TRBD1 (5 bases). CDR1 is LGHDT, CDR2 YNNKEL, per germline (reference sequence). V shed 1 base and J shed 8 bases, with 12 bases lying between them. This CDR3 spans 14 amino acids. The CDR3 loop reads CASSQGYGTYTIYF. The CDR3 nucleotides read TGTGCCAGCAGCCAAGGGTACGGGACGTACACCATATATTTT.

This clonotype was seen only once. This chain links TRBV10-2 with TRBJ2-2; TRBD1 might be the D (5 bases). The CDR3 runs 11 residues. Germline loops: CDR1 WSHSY, CDR2 SAAADI. Deletions cut 4 bases from V and 12 bases from J, with 9 bases between. CDR3 nucleotides: TGCGCCAGCAGTGGGGGCCCTCAGCTGTTTTTT. Translation gives CASSGGPQLFF.

The chain joins TRBV27 to TRBJ2-1; D possibly corresponds to TRBD1 (6 bases). The V and J ends lost 2 bases and 8 bases respectively, with 13 bases between them. Germline CDR1 and CDR2: MNHEY and SMNVEV (reference sequence). The CDR3 extends over 14 amino acids. DNA for the CDR3: TGTGCCAGCAGTTTAACCCGACAGGCCCATGAGCAGTTCTTC. Translation: CASSLTRQAHEQFF.

This chain connects TRBV10-1 to TRBJ2-1; 11 bases are a match to TRBD2. V was pared by 4 bases and J by 5 bases, with 7 bases of the junction left unmatched. Germline values: CDR1 WNHNN, CDR2 SYGVQD (reference sequence). The CDR3 contains 16 residues. The CDR3, as DNA: TGCGCCAGCAGTGGGCCAGGGACTAGCGGTAACAATGAGCAGTTCTTC. It codes for CASSGPGTSGNNEQFF.

The CDR3 nucleotides read TGCAGTGCTCGGGGACAGGGGACTAGTGGCACGCAGTATTTT. Encoded protein: CSARGQGTSGTQYF. This chain links TRBV20-1 with TRBJ2-3; 10 bases line up with TRBD1. Losses at the gene ends were 5 bases for V and 9 bases for J; bases not matched to a gene: 11. The CDR3 runs 14 residues. Germline V CDR1 and CDR2: DFQATT, SNEGSKA (reference sequence).

The chain combines TRBV6-2 or TRBV6-3 with TRBJ2-2; TRBD2 matches 9 bases. The trim removed 10 bases at V and 6 bases at J, leaving 12 bases unmatched. The CDR3 consists of 15 residues. Germline V CDR1 and CDR2: MNHEY, SVGEGT. In nucleotides, the CDR3 is TGTGCCACCAGAGGGACTAGCTCCCGGCCCGGGGAGCTGTTTTTT. This gives the protein CATRGTSSRPGELFF.

A note on this clonotype: A read error may account for a junction end that differs from germline. The V call is TRBV6-1, the J call TRBJ2-7; 10 bases map to TRBD2. The CDR3 runs 16 residues. Germline assignment: CDR1 MNHNS and CDR2 SASEGT. The CDR3 reads CAGSPRGLAGDYEQYF. The CDR3 DNA sequence: TGTGCCGGCAGTCCAAGGGGGCTAGCGGGAGACTACGAGCAGTACTTC.

This rearrangement joins TRBV30 to TRBJ1-4, with D unclear. V lost 0 bases and J 4 bases, leaving 18 bases between the germline ends. Germline CDR1 is GTSNPN and CDR2 is SVGIG (reference sequence). The CDR3 has 17 residues. Here the CDR3 DNA reads TGTGCCTGGAGTGTAATAGGCGGACGTTCCGGTAATGAAAAACTGTTTTTT. This encodes CAWSVIGGRSGNEKLFF.

The J gene is TRBJ1-1, the V gene TRBV18, with TRBD1 matching 9 bases. CDR1 is KGHSH and CDR2 is LQKENI in the germline V gene. The ends lost 5 bases at V and 4 bases at J; junction bases unmatched: 5. This CDR3 comprises 14 residues. The CDR3 coding sequence is TGTGCCAGCTCAGTTTCGACAGGGGGCACTGAAGCTTTCTTT. Its protein product is CASSVSTGGTEAFF.

This clonotype has ten or more counts. The chain is built from TRBV28 and TRBJ2-7, with D possibly TRBD1 on 6 matching bases. Germline V gene sequence: CDR1 MDHEN, CDR2 SYDVKM. The V gene lost 6 bases and the J gene lost 3 bases, with 15 bases spanning the gap. The CDR3 length is 14 residues. The CDR3 loop reads CASRPHGQSYEQYF. The CDR3 DNA reads as TGTGCCAGCAGGCCTCATGGACAGAGCTACGAGCAGTACTTC.

This clonotype occurred many times. The chain recombines TRBV2 with TRBJ1-5; D not certain. The CDR3 length is 14 residues. Trimming took 6 bases from V and 0 from J, leaving 9 bases between them. Per germline, CDR1 SNHLY and CDR2 FYNNEI. CDR3: CASRRVFSNQPQHF. CDR3 sequence (DNA): TGTGCCAGCAGAAGGGTCTTTAGCAATCAGCCCCAGCATTTT.

This clonotype has only a few counts. This chain uses TRBV20-1 with TRBJ2-3; D unresolved. With 3 bases removed from V and 6 bases from J, the gap between germline ends came to 4 bases. Per the germline V gene, CDR1 is DFQATT and CDR2 is SNEGSKA (reference sequence). This CDR3 has 10 residues. The CDR3 DNA is TGCAGTGCTAGTAAGGATACGCAGTATTTT. This codes for CSASKDTQYF.

The J gene is TRBJ2-2, the V gene TRBV11-3, with a tentative D call TRBD2 (5 bases). Germline CDR1 and CDR2: SGHNT and YENEEA. V was clipped by 1 base and J by 5 bases, with 14 bases between them. The CDR3 spans 16 residues. In nucleotides, the CDR3 is TGTGCCAGCAGCTTAGGGGTGGCCCGGGGAACCGGGGAGCTGTTTTTT. It translates to CASSLGVARGTGELFF.

In its sample, this clonotype was seen many times. This chain links TRBV12-3 or TRBV12-4 with TRBJ2-1, with 8 nucleotides matching TRBD2. The CDR3 is 14 amino acids. The ends lost 7 bases at V and 4 bases at J; junction bases unmatched: 6. Written as DNA, the CDR3 is TGTGCCAGCATCGGTGGCGGGAGGTACAATGAGCAGTTCTTC. Protein: CASIGGGRYNEQFF.

This chain joins TRBV6-1 and TRBJ1-4; 10 bases fit TRBD1. The CDR3 is made up of 13 amino acids. Per germline, CDR1 MNHNS and CDR2 SASEGT. V dropped 7 bases and J dropped 5; count of bases not matched to a gene: 1. In DNA, the CDR3 is TGTGCCAGCAAGGGACAGGGGAATGAAAAACTGTTTTTT. It is translated as CASKGQGNEKLFF.

This clonotype occurred many times. This rearrangement joins TRBV18 to TRBJ1-5, with D possibly matching TRBD1 (5 bases). Trimming left V 3 bases short and J 3 bases short, with 15 bases between. The CDR3 spans 16 residues. Per the germline V gene, CDR1 is KGHSH and CDR2 is LQKENI. CDR3 amino acids: CASSPWDGTPNQPQHF. CDR3 nucleotides: TGTGCCAGCTCACCTTGGGACGGCACACCCAATCAGCCCCAGCATTTT.

This clonotype was picked up a small number of times. V usage is TRBV5-1 and J usage is TRBJ2-1; the match to TRBD2 covers 10 bases. This CDR3 contains 16 residues. V was pared by 1 base and J by 1 base, with 2 bases of the junction left unmatched. Germline V gene sequence: CDR1 SGHRS, CDR2 YFSETQ. The CDR3 protein is CASSLTSGTSYNEQFF. The CDR3 nucleotides read TGCGCCAGCAGCTTGACTAGCGGGACATCCTACAATGAGCAGTTCTTC.

This clonotype has more than one count but fewer than ten. This chain connects TRBV27 to TRBJ2-7; 13 positions agree with TRBD2. After removal of 4 bases from V and 0 bases from J, the junction contained 3 bases not matched to a gene. Germline loops: CDR1 MNHEY, CDR2 SMNVEV (reference sequence). The CDR3 extends over 16 amino acids. CDR3 sequence reads: CASSSGLAGPSYEQYF. The CDR3 nucleotides read TGTGCCAGCAGTTCGGGACTAGCGGGACCCTCCTACGAGCAGTACTTC.

In regard to this clonotype: It may be a read error: a sequence one base away is much more abundant. The chain carries TRBV11-2 and TRBJ2-2, with 8 bases matching TRBD2. From germline, CDR1 is SGHAT and CDR2 FQNNGV. CDR3 length: 15 residues. The junction had 7 bases not matched to a gene; V was cut back by 5 bases and J by 5 bases. The CDR3 reads CASSQFGGGTGELFF. Written as DNA, the CDR3 is TGTGCCAGCAGCCAGTTCGGGGGGGGTACCGGGGAGCTGTTTTTT.

This clonotype came up once. The chain carries TRBV19 and TRBJ2-6; D call uncertain. The V and J ends lost 9 bases and 0 bases respectively, with 9 bases between them. Germline assignment: CDR1 LNHDA and CDR2 SQIVND (reference sequence). The CDR3 sequence is 14 residues long. The CDR3 nucleotides are TGTGCCAGCAACCACATCTCTGGGGCCAACGTCCTGACTTTC. This codes for CASNHISGANVLTF. The full variable domain, with the rest looked up from reference TRBV19 and TRBJ2-6, is DGGITQSPKYLFRKEGQNVTLSCEQNLNHDAMYWYRQDPGQGLRLIYYSQIVNDFQKGDIAEGYSVSREKKESFPLTVTSAQKNPTAFYLCASNHISGANVLTFGAGSRLTVL.

This clonotype appeared many times. This chain joins TRBV6-5 and TRBJ2-7; possible D gene TRBD2, 5 bases. The CDR3 contains 13 residues. Trimming shortened V by 2 bases and J by 3 bases, and 8 bases separated the two germline ends. CDR1 is MNHEY, CDR2 SVGAGI, per germline. Here the CDR3 reads CASSYGRNYEQYF. CDR3 DNA sequence: TGTGCCAGCAGTTACGGGAGAAACTACGAGCAGTACTTC.

This clonotype was seen more than once but under ten times. Being one base from a much bigger clone, this may be a read error. The chain is built from TRBV11-2 and TRBJ2-3; 9 bases line up with TRBD2. Germline assignment: CDR1 SGHAT and CDR2 FQNNGV. The CDR3 totals 16 residues. CDR3 residues: CASNDAGAGGTDAQYF. CDR3 sequence (DNA): TGTGCCAGCAACGACGCGGGGGCGGGAGGGACAGATGCGCAGTATTTT.

Ten or more counts support this clonotype. The chain carries TRBV5-1 and TRBJ2-3, with 7 bases fitting TRBD2. There are 15 residues in the CDR3. V dropped 1 base and J dropped 3; count of bases not matched to a gene: 5. Germline CDR1 and CDR2: SGHRS and YFSETQ. CDR3 DNA: TGCGCCAGCAGCTTGCCTAGCGGACCAACAGATACGCAGTATTTT. This gives the protein CASSLPSGPTDTQYF.

This clonotype was observed at least ten times. The chain combines TRBV18 with TRBJ2-3, with a tentative D call TRBD1 (6 bases). V was shortened by 7 bases and J by 4 bases, with 12 bases between the two germline ends. The CDR3 is 13 amino acids. Germline CDR1 and CDR2: KGHSH and LQKENI. CDR3 sequence (DNA): TGTGCCAGCTATCGCCAGGGGCCAGATACGCAGTATTTT. Protein sequence: CASYRQGPDTQYF. The variable domain in full, with the rest retrieved from reference TRBV18 and TRBJ2-3, is NAGVMQNPRHLVRRRGQEARLRCSPMKGHSHVYWYRQLPEEGLKFMVYLQKENIIDESGMPKERFSAEFPKEGPSILRIQQVVRGDSAAYFCASYRQGPDTQYFGPGTRLTVL.

This clonotype has ten or more counts. The chain recombines TRBV7-9 with TRBJ2-3; D ambiguous. V was cut by 0 bases and J by 3 bases, with 7 bases left in between. The CDR3 covers 14 residues. Per germline, CDR1 SEHNR and CDR2 FQNEAQ (reference sequence). CDR3: CASSLAGTTDTQYF. The CDR3 nucleotides are TGTGCCAGCAGCTTAGCGGGTACGACAGATACGCAGTATTTT.

This clonotype occurred a few times. V is TRBV5-8 and J is TRBJ2-1; 11 nucleotides align to TRBD2. The CDR3 extends over 15 amino acids. Unmatched junction bases numbered 6, after V lost 4 bases and J lost 6 bases. Germline CDR1 reads SGHTS; CDR2 reads YDEGEE. In DNA, the CDR3 is TGTGCCAGCAGCCAAAATAGCGGGAGGGCCAATGAGCAGTTCTTC. Its translation: CASSQNSGRANEQFF.